The 16 T cell receptor beta chains reported below all come from one sample, sequenced in a study of blood T cells in healthy people across ages. It was with a sample-barcoded 5' primer and a J-beta primer mix that a second PCR of roughly 7 to 12 cycles was run. TCRdb reprocessed the 5' RACE reads via MiXCR and lists one record per CDR3 protein. In the table there are approximately 850,000 distinct CDR3 sequences, 55% to 75% of which are singletons. The sequenced material came from blood. The receptors derive from a man aged 30 to 45 in good health.

The chain carries TRBV4-3 and TRBJ2-7; D possibly corresponds to TRBD2 (6 bases). Germline V gene lookup returns CDR1 LGHNA and CDR2 YSLEER. The V gene lost 0 bases and the J gene lost 4 bases, with 19 bases spanning the gap. The CDR3 is made up of 17 amino acids. CDR3 DNA sequence: TGCGCCAGCAGCCAAGATGGTCGGGTAGGAGGGATGTACGAGCAGTACTTC. It codes for CASSQDGRVGGMYEQYF.

The chain employs TRBV29-1 and TRBJ1-1; possible D gene TRBD1, 5 bases. Trimming left V 1 base short and J 11 bases short, with 14 bases between. Germline loops: CDR1 SQVTM, CDR2 ANQGSEA. The CDR3 length is 12 residues. CDR3 DNA sequence: TGCAGCGTTGAAGCAGGGCGAGGCGAGGCTTTCTTT. Translated, it gives CSVEAGRGEAFF. The full variable domain, with the rest looked up from reference TRBV29-1 and TRBJ1-1, is SAVISQKPSRDICQRGTSLTIQCQVDSQVTMMFWYRQQPGQSLTLIATANQGSEATYESGFVIDKFPISRPNLTFSTLTVSNMSPEDSSIYLCSVEAGRGEAFFGQGTRLTVV.

This clonotype has just a few counts. The chain is built from TRBV7-9 and TRBJ2-7; no reliable D call. The CDR3 runs 12 residues. The V and J ends lost 5 bases and 4 bases respectively, with 9 bases between them. CDR1 is SEHNR, CDR2 FQNEAQ, per germline (reference sequence). The CDR3 here is CASSNMRYEQYF. CDR3 in DNA: TGTGCCAGCAGCAACATGAGATACGAGCAGTACTTC.

This clonotype was detected a few times. This chain joins TRBV11-2 and TRBJ1-4; no reliable D call. CDR3 size: 18 residues. Per the germline V gene, CDR1 is SGHAT and CDR2 is FQNNGV. Trimming cost V 5 bases and J 13 bases, with 32 bases left between them. CDR3 region: CASSPGGPNRPSWEGLFF. CDR3 coding DNA: TGTGCCAGCAGCCCGGGTGGACCCAACAGACCCTCCTGGGAGGGACTGTTTTTT.

This chain connects TRBV20-1 to TRBJ2-3; the D is unclear. Germline CDR1 is DFQATT and CDR2 is SNEGSKA (reference sequence). The CDR3 length is 15 residues. Trimming removed 2 bases from V and 0 bases from J, with 12 bases in between. The chain's CDR3 is CSARLGAASTDTQYF. DNA for the CDR3: TGCAGTGCTAGATTGGGTGCTGCTAGCACAGATACGCAGTATTTT.

The rearrangement uses TRBV12-5 and TRBJ2-7; weak D call: TRBD1 (6 bases). This CDR3 has 14 amino acids. V was trimmed by 6 bases and J by 3 bases, leaving 15 bases between them. Germline V gene sequence: CDR1 LGHNT, CDR2 FRNRAP. The CDR3 coding sequence is TGTGCTAGTGGAAACCGGGACACAGACTACGAGCAGTACTTC. It codes for CASGNRDTDYEQYF. The full variable domain, in which reference TRBV12-5 and TRBJ2-7 provide the parts outside the CDR3, is DARVTQTPRHKVTEMGQEVTMRCQPILGHNTVFWYRQTMMQGLELLAYFRNRAPLDDSGMPKDRFSAEMPDATLATLKIQPSEPRDSAVYFCASGNRDTDYEQYFGPGTRLTVT.

This clonotype was counted many times. CDR3 residues: CSGTDGTRLTQYF. CDR3 in DNA: TGCAGCGGTACTGACGGGACGAGGCTCACGCAGTATTTT. The rearrangement joins TRBV29-1 to TRBJ2-3; TRBD1 or TRBD2 may be the D gene (5 bases each). Trimming took 7 bases from V and 9 from J, leaving 20 bases between them. The CDR3 runs 13 residues. Germline CDR1 reads SQVTM; CDR2 reads ANQGSEA.

The V call is TRBV18, the J call TRBJ2-5, with a possible D match to TRBD2 (6 bases). Trimming removed 2 bases at V and 0 bases at J, with 13 bases between. Looked up from germline, CDR1 is KGHSH and CDR2 is LQKENI. The CDR3 has 16 residues. In DNA, the CDR3 is TGTGCCAGCTCACCAGGGCCAGGCGGGAACCAAGAGACCCAGTACTTC. Encoded protein: CASSPGPGGNQETQYF.

This chain joins TRBV25-1 and TRBJ1-1; D is ambiguous. Per germline, CDR1 MGHDK and CDR2 SYGVNS. The CDR3 has 13 amino acids. The V gene lost 6 bases and the J gene lost 1 base, with 9 bases spanning the gap. In DNA, the CDR3 is TGTGCCAGCAGAGCGACGGCGAACACTGAAGCTTTCTTT. Translating gives CASRATANTEAFF.

The chain combines TRBV5-6 with TRBJ2-1; no clear D. This CDR3 spans 12 amino acids. Germline values: CDR1 SGHDT, CDR2 YYEEEE. V was shortened by 0 bases and J by 15 bases, with 13 bases between the two germline ends. The CDR3 nucleotides are TGTGCCAGCAGCTTGGCAGCTAGAGTGCCGTTCTTC. Residues: CASSLAARVPFF.

This chain links TRBV4-1 with TRBJ2-1; 8 bases map to TRBD2. The CDR3 contains 14 residues. Looked up from germline, CDR1 is MGHRA and CDR2 is YSYEKL. After removal of 4 bases from V and 8 bases from J, the junction contained 7 bases not matched to a gene. The CDR3 DNA is TGCGCCAGCAGCCCGTCGAGCGGGAGATATGAGCAGTTCTTC. Translating gives CASSPSSGRYEQFF.

This clonotype was counted only a few times. The genes are TRBV28 and TRBJ1-5; 7 nucleotides align to TRBD1. Per germline, CDR1 MDHEN and CDR2 SYDVKM. The CDR3 extends over 15 amino acids. The V gene end was trimmed by 7 bases and the J gene end by 0 bases; junction bases not matched to a gene: 6. CDR3: CASIIQGHSNQPQHF. CDR3 nucleotides: TGTGCCAGCATCATACAGGGGCATAGCAATCAGCCCCAGCATTTT.

The chain joins TRBV4-2 to TRBJ2-3; D not certain. V dropped 4 bases and J dropped 4 bases, with 21 bases sitting between them. Germline CDR1 LGHNA, CDR2 YNFKEQ. This CDR3 comprises 17 residues. The CDR3 spells CASSRLGKLEDSDTQYF. DNA of the CDR3: TGTGCCAGCAGCCGTTTGGGGAAACTGGAAGATTCAGATACGCAGTATTTT.

This clonotype was detected only a few times. The chain recombines TRBV6-5 with TRBJ2-7; D call uncertain. This CDR3 has 13 amino acids. The germline V and J ends were trimmed by 0 bases and 3 bases, with 6 bases remaining between them. From germline, CDR1 is MNHEY and CDR2 SVGAGI. CDR3 coding DNA: TGTGCCAGCAGTTACTCGTTTCACTACGAGCAGTACTTC. Its translation: CASSYSFHYEQYF.

The chain is built from TRBV11-2 and TRBJ1-1, with 7 bases identical to TRBD1. This CDR3 has 15 amino acids. Germline CDR1 reads SGHAT; CDR2 reads FQNNGV. The trim removed 5 bases at V and 5 bases at J, leaving 11 bases unmatched. CDR3 region: CASSILTGRGTEAFF. DNA of the CDR3: TGTGCCAGCAGCATCTTGACAGGGCGGGGAACTGAAGCTTTCTTT.

The chain combines TRBV9 with TRBJ2-1, with D tentatively TRBD1 (6 bases). This CDR3 is built from 14 residues. Germline V gives CDR1 SGDLS, CDR2 YYNGEE. Deletions cut 0 bases from V and 10 bases from J, with 14 bases between. The DNA for the CDR3 is TGTGCCAGCAGCGTAGGACAGGCCGAGGCCGAGCAGTTCTTC. This encodes CASSVGQAEAEQFF. Based on the CDR3 plus reference TRBV9 and TRBJ2-1, the full variable domain is DSGVTQTPKHLITATGQRVTLRCSPRSGDLSVYWYQQSLDQGLQFLIQYYNGEERAKGNILERFSAQQFPDLHSELNLSSLELGDSALYFCASSVGQAEAEQFFGPGTRLTVL.